Listed below are T cell receptor beta chains from one sample, sequenced in a study of regulatory T cells in long-lasting Graves disease. From the multiplex PCR reads, TCRdb called clonotypes with MiXCR, one entry per CDR3 protein. This sample has a few hundred thousand distinct CDR3 sequences, with about 20% found just once. This specimen consisted of peripheral blood mononuclear cells (PBMCs), obtained when the disease was refractory, from a patient treated with antithyroid drugs. Receptors originate from a female donor with Graves disease. The CDR3 runs from the conserved cysteine through the conserved F or W. The D gene is left open where the match is weak. The size field is filled for only some rows; it gives once, few, many or a size class.

TRBV28	many	-	TRBJ1-5	CASSLHRGSLWWSNQPQHF	TGTGCCAGCAGCCTCCATCGAGGCTCCCTTTGGTGGAGCAATCAGCCCCAGCATTTT
TRBV3-1	-	TRBD1	TRBJ1-4	CASSVTGQGNEKLFF	TGTGCCAGCAGCGTTACCGGACAGGGCAATGAAAAACTGTTTTTT
TRBV6-1	-	-	TRBJ1-4	CASGTGRGNEKLFF	TGTGCCAGCGGGACCGGGAGGGGAAATGAAAAACTGTTTTTT
TRBV27	-	TRBD1	TRBJ2-7	CASSTTRDRVLEQYF	TGTGCCAGCAGCACTACCCGGGACAGGGTTCTCGAGCAGTACTTC
TRBV7-6	-	-	TRBJ1-5	CASSLSRWQPQHF	TGTGCCAGCAGCTTATCCCGGTGGCAGCCCCAGCATTTT
TRBV12-3/TRBV12-4	many	-	TRBJ1-2	CASRYGRENYGYTF	TGTGCCAGCAGATACGGACGTGAGAACTATGGCTACACCTTC
TRBV11-2	-	-	TRBJ2-2	CASSLAVGSSTGELFF	TGTGCCAGCAGCTTAGCCGTGGGGTCGAGCACCGGGGAGCTGTTTTTT
TRBV28	many	-	TRBJ2-5	CASSSWEAQETQYF	TGTGCCAGCAGTAGTTGGGAGGCCCAAGAGACCCAGTACTTC
TRBV20-1	many	-	TRBJ2-5	CSARETQYF	TGCAGTGCTAGAGAGACCCAGTACTTC
TRBV2	many	TRBD1	TRBJ1-2	CASRQGQGDGYTF	TGTGCCAGCAGGCAGGGACAGGGTGATGGCTACACCTTC
TRBV7-2	-	-	TRBJ2-7	CASSPLSGFSSYEQYF	TGTGCCAGCAGCCCCCTAAGCGGGTTTAGCTCCTACGAGCAGTACTTC
TRBV5-1	-	TRBD1	TRBJ1-5	CASSFPGQIVRTNQPQHF	TGCGCCAGCAGCTTTCCGGGACAGATAGTCAGAACCAATCAGCCCCAGCATTTT
TRBV5-1	-	-	TRBJ2-7	CASSRPRDISSYEQYF	TGCGCCAGCAGCCGCCCCCGGGACATATCCTCCTACGAGCAGTACTTC
TRBV12-3/TRBV12-4	-	-	TRBJ2-3	CASSPGRDTQYF	TGTGCCAGCAGTCCCGGAAGGGATACGCAGTATTTT
TRBV28	many	-	TRBJ1-5	CASSLAGADQPQHF	TGTGCCAGCAGTTTGGCAGGGGCTGATCAGCCCCAGCATTTT
TRBV11-1	few	TRBD1	TRBJ2-7	CASSRDREGSYEQYF	TGTGCCAGCAGCAGGGACAGGGAGGGGTCCTACGAGCAGTACTTC
TRBV9	-	-	TRBJ1-1	CASSSSGRTEAFF	TGTGCCAGCAGCAGCTCGGGACGGACTGAAGCTTTCTTT
TRBV7-2	few	TRBD2	TRBJ2-2	CASSFPTSGSPTGELFF	TGTGCCAGCAGCTTTCCCACTAGCGGGAGTCCCACCGGGGAGCTGTTTTTT
TRBV11-3	many	-	TRBJ1-3	CASSLVGNTIYF	TGTGCCAGCAGCTTAGTTGGAAACACCATATATTTT
TRBV28	few	TRBD2	TRBJ2-2	CAGSGNGGELFF	TGTGCCGGTAGCGGGAATGGCGGGGAGCTGTTTTTT
TRBV11-3	-	-	TRBJ2-7	CASSLSSGPSYEQYF	TGTGCCAGCAGCTTGTCAAGCGGGCCTTCCTACGAGCAGTACTTC
TRBV7-2	-	-	TRBJ2-7	CASSLDPENEQYF	TGTGCCAGCAGCTTAGATCCAGAAAACGAGCAGTACTTC
TRBV29-1	few	-	TRBJ2-3	CSVEEWENESADTQYF	TGCAGCGTTGAAGAGTGGGAGAACGAGTCCGCAGATACGCAGTATTTT
TRBV14	few	-	TRBJ2-5	CASSRPGDRQYQETQYF	TGTGCCAGCAGCCGCCCAGGGGACCGACAGTACCAAGAGACCCAGTACTTC
TRBV28	many	-	TRBJ2-2	CASSLVYRNTGELFF	TGTGCCAGCAGTTTAGTCTACAGAAACACCGGGGAGCTGTTTTTT
TRBV11-2	few	TRBD1	TRBJ1-4	CASSKTRLGTGDNEKLFF	TGTGCCAGCAGCAAAACCCGCCTCGGGACAGGGGATAATGAAAAACTGTTTTTT
TRBV6-1	-	-	TRBJ1-1	CASQAGKQGRTEAFF	TGTGCCTCCCAAGCGGGGAAACAGGGTCGCACTGAAGCTTTCTTT
TRBV3-1	few	-	TRBJ2-7	CASSRTERREQYF	TGTGCCAGCAGCCGGACGGAGCGCCGCGAGCAGTACTTC
TRBV20-1	many	-	TRBJ1-2	CSAGPLKGGYTF	TGCAGTGCTGGACCATTAAAGGGTGGCTACACCTTC
TRBV12-3/TRBV12-4	many	-	TRBJ1-1	CASSFLGMNTEAFF	TGTGCCAGCAGTTTTCTGGGAATGAACACTGAAGCTTTCTTT
TRBV12-3/TRBV12-4	many	-	TRBJ1-1	CASSFGWTEAFF	TGTGCCAGCAGTTTTGGGTGGACTGAAGCTTTCTTT
TRBV4-3	-	-	TRBJ1-2	CASSQDRDTPAGYTF	TGCGCCAGCAGCCAAGATCGGGACACGCCGGCTGGCTACACCTTC
TRBV7-2	many	-	TRBJ1-6	CASAHTNSPLHF	TGTGCCAGCGCTCACACCAATTCACCCCTCCACTTT
TRBV6-1	once	-	TRBJ2-3	CASSPRYLSDTDTQYF	TGTGCCAGCAGCCCACGCTATCTTTCCGACACAGATACGCAGTATTTT
TRBV5-4	few	-	TRBJ2-5	CASSTVLSGTQYF	TGTGCCAGCAGCACTGTTCTATCGGGGACCCAGTACTTC
TRBV6-5	many	-	TRBJ2-7	CASSYPYEQYF	TGTGCCAGCAGTTACCCGTACGAGCAGTACTTC
TRBV30	few	-	TRBJ1-4	CAWMPDRFEKLFF	TGTGCCTGGATGCCGGACAGATTTGAAAAACTGTTTTTT
TRBV30	-	-	TRBJ2-7	CAFRTAHSYEQYF	TGTGCCTTCCGGACAGCCCACTCCTACGAGCAGTACTTC
TRBV7-8	-	-	TRBJ2-2	CASSLLNPGTNTGELFF	TGTGCCAGCAGCTTATTGAATCCGGGAACAAACACCGGGGAGCTGTTTTTT
TRBV6-5	-	-	TRBJ2-7	CVSSSVHYEQYF	TGTGTCAGCAGTTCGGTTCACTACGAGCAGTACTTC
TRBV19	few	-	TRBJ1-2	CASTQSTPGPYGYTF	TGTGCCAGTACCCAGAGTACCCCGGGCCCGTATGGCTACACCTTC
TRBV28	many	TRBD1	TRBJ1-6	CASSPWGQGGSPLHF	TGTGCCAGCAGCCCCTGGGGGCAGGGGGGCTCACCCCTCCACTTT
TRBV10-3	-	TRBD2	TRBJ2-2	CAISESVAGGPFTGELFF	TGTGCCATCAGTGAGTCGGTAGCGGGAGGGCCGTTCACCGGGGAGCTGTTTTTT
TRBV20-1	-	-	TRBJ1-6	CSAHGRWNSPLHF	TGCAGTGCTCATGGCAGGTGGAATTCACCCCTCCACTTT